The source of this TCR beta chain is a study of regulatory T cells in long-lasting Graves disease (dated by TCRdb to 2020 to 2022). For context, the study as a whole: Antithyroid drugs had been taken for less than 3 months by newly diagnosed Graves' disease patients. Patients with persistent Graves' disease were compared with patients with newly diagnosed Graves' disease using TCR sequencing and RNA sequencing of peripheral blood. A total of around 33 samples underwent TCR sequencing, from roughly 13 patients with persistent Graves' disease and 20 or so patients with newly diagnosed Graves' disease. The study was registered as a clinical trial and conducted in China.

Summary of the overall study and its limitations: Persistent Graves' disease patients showed lower TCR Shannon entropy and fewer highly expanded clones than newly diagnosed patients, suggesting clonal expansion. A larger number of public clonotypes was shared among persistent patients (approximately 3,000) than among newly diagnosed patients (roughly 1,000). Preferential use of TRBV28, TRBJ1-2 and TRBJ2-5 was observed in persistent disease, whereas TRBV20-1 and TRBJ2-1 were favored in newly diagnosed disease. Only peripheral blood was studied, because thyroid tissue, the primary lesion, was inaccessible. The small sample size was acknowledged by the authors as a limitation that may reduce accuracy. Sequencing and analysis were restricted to the TCR beta chain.

Note on this clonotype: Its specific antigen is unknown. No per-base quality is available; no much larger clone lies one base away.

Library method: multiplex PCR. The data were produced on an Illumina HiSeq 4000. iRepertoire HTBI primers and Arm-PCR amplification of CDR3 regions were used to construct TCR beta libraries. Gel purification was performed on PCR products prior to sequencing. On the study's bioinformatics: Gene usage analysis of CDR3 amino acid clonotypes used the approximately 62 TRBV and around 13 TRBJ segments found across samples. COPE and FqMerger were used to merge filtered high-quality paired reads into contigs. BLAST was used to align contigs to IMGT TRBV, TRBD and TRBJ reference genes, with CDR3 defined following IMGT. Highly expanded clones were defined as clonotypes with a frequency above 0.1%. Shannon entropy served as the measure of repertoire diversity, while the Gini coefficient captured V-J evenness. A clonotype was considered public if more than one individual shared it. TCRdb reprocessed the public reads (quality trimming at Q25 with fastp, clone calling with MiXCR) and kept in-frame beta chains. Identical CDR3 proteins give one entry, which carries the most common genes and DNA. TCRdb, not the authors, supplied the V and J calls. Within this sample are roughly 400,000 distinct CDR3 sequences, with 15% of them counted one time only. The ten largest clonotypes hold about 8% of the sample.

The intended sense of this specimen's time point label: newly diagnosed GD, antithyroid drugs for less than 3 months. RNA was extracted from PBMCs in TRIzol for both TCR sequencing and RNA sequencing. The diagnosis of Graves' disease followed American Thyroid Association guidelines. Patients were recruited from an endocrinology department in Xi'an, China. Each patient gave about 10 milliliters of peripheral blood, collected in an EDTA anticoagulant tube. Ficoll Paque Plus density gradient separation was used to isolate PBMCs, and no further T cell sorting was done. An Agilent 2100 Bioanalyzer and agarose gel were used to check RNA quality, while a NanoDrop 2000 measured RNA concentration. Spanning cysteine to phenylalanine, the CDR3 consists of 17 amino acids. The CDR3 DNA has 51 bases and is translated from base 1. CDR1 KGHSH and CDR2 LQKENI are derived from the germline V gene. The V end gives up 2 bases and the J end 3 bases, leaving 9 bases in the junction not matched to a gene.

These same data were also listed under a study on T cells in Graves' hyperthyroidism and ophthalmopathy. According to the second study: Stable Graves' hyperthyroidism was defined as no progression to ophthalmopathy during 18 months of follow-up. The hyperthyroidism patients were between 18 and 65 years old and newly diagnosed, with a disease duration of less than 2 months. Any patient with an uncontrolled infection, another autoimmune disease, pregnancy or lactation was excluded. Diagnoses were established on the basis of clinical symptoms, serum thyroxine and TRAb, thyroid ultrasound, and orbital computed tomography. The TCR CDR3 was subjected to a first round of RT-PCR using the HTBI primer set and the Qiagen OneStep RT-PCR kit. Blood samples also contained most of the expanded thyroid clonotypes (frequency above 0.001), which suggests that blood repertoires may reflect thyroid immune responses. A model built on a 13 V-J signature distinguished ophthalmopathy from stable hyperthyroidism, reaching 85% to 90% sensitivity and about 81% specificity in cross-validation and 80%/75% in testing. In validation, the model predicted progression to ophthalmopathy a median of 6.5 months before onset, with roughly 70% sensitivity and 72.22% specificity. To identify distinguishing TCR V-J signatures, a discovery cohort of 90 to 100 patients was used, comprising 43 with Graves' ophthalmopathy and around 60 with stable Graves' hyperthyroidism. Prospective prediction of ophthalmopathy was tested in an independent validation cohort consisting of 18 to 20 hyperthyroidism patients and some 15 patients who later progressed to ophthalmopathy. The roughly 90 discovery patients were divided at random into training and test sets in a 7:3 ratio. In addition, the study compared T-cell repertoires in thyroid tissue and in blood from roughly 6 Graves' hyperthyroidism patients. After sampling, hyperthyroidism patients received methimazole starting at 30 mg daily, and ophthalmopathy patients received high-dose intravenous methylprednisolone. A second multiplex PCR round built the libraries, followed by size selection and purification. The libraries were sequenced on an Illumina HiSeq2000 using paired-end 100 bp reads. SOAPnuke was used to process the raw data, throwing out any read that contained adapters or uncalled bases, had a mean Phred below 15, or lacked an exact constant-primer or identifier match. COPE v1.2.5 was used to merge high-quality paired reads, and clonotypes were defined as unique nucleotide sequences. MiTCR v1.1 was used to align clonotypes to the IMGT TRBV, TRBD and TRBJ reference segments. The analysis was restricted to V-J combinations with a frequency above 0.0001, which together covered 99.2% of the repertoires. The TCS score was defined as F50 (clonal expansion) divided by E x V (chaos), with BLOSUM62-based TCRdist calculated between CDR3 peptides within each V-J. Welch's t-statistics and random forest reduced roughly 540 V-J features to fewer than 15, which were used in a naive Bayes classifier (R e1071). No statistical method was used to fix the sample size in advance, and group allocation was not hidden from the investigators. The paper reports TCR Vbeta CDR3 sequencing of some 140 peripheral blood samples: fewer than 50 ophthalmopathy, fewer than 80 hyperthyroidism and around 17 progressor patients.

This receptor was identified in a woman aged 40 to 49 with Graves disease. Donor details come from another sample of the same person, matched by shared clones. The V and J genes are TRBV18 and TRBJ2-2, and 7 junction bases match TRBD2. Specimen: peripheral blood mononuclear cells (PBMCs), collected at new diagnosis, from a patient treated with antithyroid drugs. The DNA sequence is as follows: TGTGCCAGCTCACCAAGGACTGGCGGGAGCGACACCGGGGAGCTGTTTTTT. The encoded protein is CASSPRTGGSDTGELFF. Joined to the reference TRBV18 and TRBJ2-2 proteins, this CDR3 gives the full variable domain: NAGVMQNPRHLVRRRGQEARLRCSPMKGHSHVYWYRQLPEEGLKFMVYLQKENIIDESGMPKERFSAEFPKEGPSILRIQQVVRGDSAAYFCASSPRTGGSDTGELFFGEGSRLTVL.